This T cell receptor beta chain is drawn from a study of long-term antiretroviral therapy in people with HIV (dated by TCRdb to 2021 to 2024). Some background on the complete study: Collection of the earliest samples took place about a decade ahead of the 2015 WHO recommendation for immediate ART, at a time when ART was typically delayed until CD4 counts fell. No cross-contamination during QIAcube processing was shown when test extractions of a monoclonal T-cell line were performed alongside around 30 polyclonal samples. A retrospective serial study tested whether ART initiation and durable HIV suppression were associated with changes in peripheral blood TRB repertoire composition and diversity. About 35% of the 30 participants with HIV were female. The cohort contributed fewer than 200 cryopreserved PBMC samples from 25 to 35 adults with confirmed HIV infection, collected serially over a mean of approximately six years (range 1-12). The investigation overall reported the following: Inferences about post-ART repertoire changes are limited because no data were available on ART adherence, viral resistance or therapy changes. Starting ART was linked to a significant rise in TRB diversity, yet even with long-term ART the diversity remained significantly lower than in transplant donor controls. Because PBMC availability was limited, only the TCR beta chain was sequenced, with no alpha chain pairing. Because pre-ART samples had limited cell numbers, unsorted PBMC were profiled rather than sorted CD4+ and CD8+ T cells. Expanded TRB clones identified before ART initiation dominated the repertoire across all time points, though the dominance fluctuated and decreased in many PLHIV after ART. Narrower CDR3 length ranges were observed in HIV repertoires than in controls, and an antigen-experienced repertoire with only a slight naive shift after ART was suggested by the network structure. The samples were dated from about 2004 to 2018, and the ART regimens that were used may be less effective than current ART regimens.

To note about this clone: There is no known antigen for this receptor. The sample holds no much larger clone one base away, and base qualities are not on file.

To be included, a participant needed at least one PBMC sample from before ART initiation plus at least two post-ART samples. Treatment was received in the United States of America by all participants with HIV. Before DNA extraction, cryopreserved samples of 1-10 million PBMC were thawed and washed. At the time of the earliest PBMC sample for each participant with HIV, ages ranged from 23 to 54 years. Each participant contributed PBMC samples from 1-4 timepoints before ART initiation and 2-8 timepoints after ART initiation, with a median of 7 samples. For every participant, serial HIV viral load, CD4+ T-cell count, ART history and demographic data were obtained. Genomic DNA was extracted from unsorted PBMC with a Qiagen kit on a QIAcube, processed in batches of 12 samples. The CDR3 measures 12 amino acids from cysteine to phenylalanine. Of all the DNA, just the CDR3 is kept, 36 bases in frame from base 1. Here V drops 10 bases and J drops 4 bases, and the junction holds 5 bases not matched to any gene. The germline V gene encodes CDR1 WSHSY and CDR2 SAAADI.

The immunoSEQ hsTCRB v3.0 assay was used at survey level resolution to sequence the TRB variable region. The targeted TRB sequencing depth was roughly 40,000-55,000 T-cell genomes per sample. Pooled TRB libraries were sequenced on an Illumina MiSeq with a v3 150-cycle kit. On the study's bioinformatics: Repertoire analysis ran in R within a reproducible Nextflow workflow covering QC, data transformation and analysis. LymphoSeq2, an R package for exploring AIRR-Seq data, was used to implement custom analyses. A few samples yielding fewer than 5000 total TRB sequences were excluded, leaving over 150 analyzed HIV repertoires. Among the 170 to 200 retained HIV repertoires, some 60 were collected before ART initiation and over 120 were collected after ART initiation. Repertoires were downsampled to 5000 TRB nucleotide sequences, with summary statistics averaged over 100 downsampling iterations. TRB sequences were retained for analysis only if CDR3 regions of at least seven amino acids were present. Diversity was assessed using a clonality score derived from Shannon entropy and using the Gini coefficient. In the repertoire networks, any two of the top 5000 CDR3 amino acid sequences were linked whenever the two sequences differed by an edit distance of one. GLIPH2 predicted antigen specificity groups and MHC restriction for TRB CDR3 amino acid sequences. To flag known associations with CMV, EBV, HIV or tissue antigens, CDR3 amino acid sequences were compared against VDJdb and McPAS-TCR. Pre-ART, post-ART and control groups were compared with Wilcoxon signed-rank tests and Holm-Bonferroni correction. The clones in this table, taken by TCRdb from immuneACCESS, are in-frame only. Not every clone is retained; where verified, under half of the shortfall comes from an unresolved V gene, and the cause of the rest is unknown. That table supplies the V and J calls and clone size; D and trimming were determined from the DNA. This sample is represented by 32,000 or so clones; more than 80% of them were singletons. The ten largest clonotypes hold roughly 9% of the sample.

The TCR was taken from a man aged 50 to 60 with HIV. The chain uses TRBV10-2 and TRBJ1-2, and 8 bases in between align with TRBD1. Specimen: unsorted PBMCs, collected 3.2 years before starting antiretroviral therapy. The CDR3 protein is CATQTGGYGYTF. The base sequence is TGCGCCACCCAAACAGGGGGCTATGGCTACACCTTC.